The text below deals with one TCR delta chain. The junction departs from the called germline gene at one end, perhaps through a read error. Other DNA sequences from this sample encode an identical CDR3 as well. The sample comes from a study of human gamma delta and Vdelta1 T cells. The germline CDR1 and CDR2 sequences are TSWWSYY and QGS. This CDR3 region has 25 residues. TCRdb redid the clone calls on the PCR reads with CATT. The table lists around 6,000 delta-chain clones, less than 9.5% of them singletons, with roughly 14% in the top ten. The V and J genes are TRDV1 and TRDJ1; the match to TRDD3 covers 9 bases. Sequenced input: naive CD27+ Vdelta1 gamma-delta T cells from blood. The TCR originated in a human donor in good health. The CDR3 DNA follows: TGTGCTCTTGGGGAACTTAGGGGTCGAGCCAGACTTAACCCGTACTGGGGGAGCGGACAGGGTAAACTCATCTTC. Its translation is CALGELRGRARLNPYWGSGQGKLIF.